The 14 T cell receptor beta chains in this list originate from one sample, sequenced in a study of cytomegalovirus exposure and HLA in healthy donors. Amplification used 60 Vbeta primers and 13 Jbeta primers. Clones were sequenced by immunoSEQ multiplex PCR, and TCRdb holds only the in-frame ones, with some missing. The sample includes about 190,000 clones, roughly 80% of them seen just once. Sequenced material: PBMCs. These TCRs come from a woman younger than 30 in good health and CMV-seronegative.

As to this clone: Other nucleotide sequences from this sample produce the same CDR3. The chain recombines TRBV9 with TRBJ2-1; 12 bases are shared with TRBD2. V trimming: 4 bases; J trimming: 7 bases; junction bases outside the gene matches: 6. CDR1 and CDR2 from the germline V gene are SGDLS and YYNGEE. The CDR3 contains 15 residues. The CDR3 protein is CASSPSGGAGNEQFF. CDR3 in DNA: TGTGCCAGCAGCCCTAGCGGGGGGGCCGGGAATGAGCAGTTCTTC. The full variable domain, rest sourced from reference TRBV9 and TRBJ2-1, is DSGVTQTPKHLITATGQRVTLRCSPRSGDLSVYWYQQSLDQGLQFLIQYYNGEERAKGNILERFSAQQFPDLHSELNLSSLELGDSALYFCASSPSGGAGNEQFFGPGTRLTVL.

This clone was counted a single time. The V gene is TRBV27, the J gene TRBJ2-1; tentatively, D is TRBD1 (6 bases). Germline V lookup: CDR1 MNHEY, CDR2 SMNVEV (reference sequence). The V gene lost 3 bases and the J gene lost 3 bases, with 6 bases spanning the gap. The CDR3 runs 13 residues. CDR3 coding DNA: TGTGCCAGCAGTTTGGACAGCTACAATGAGCAGTTCTTC. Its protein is CASSLDSYNEQFF.

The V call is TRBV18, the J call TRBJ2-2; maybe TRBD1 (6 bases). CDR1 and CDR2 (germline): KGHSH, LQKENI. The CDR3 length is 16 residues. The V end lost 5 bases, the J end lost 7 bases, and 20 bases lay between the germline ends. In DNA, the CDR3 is TGTGCCAGCTCATCCCGGGCAGGGGCCGATCACGGGGAGCTGTTTTTT. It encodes CASSSRAGADHGELFF.

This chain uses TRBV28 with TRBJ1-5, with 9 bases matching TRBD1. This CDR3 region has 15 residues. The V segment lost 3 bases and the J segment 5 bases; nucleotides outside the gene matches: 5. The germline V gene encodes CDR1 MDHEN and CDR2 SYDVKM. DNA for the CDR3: TGTGCCAGCAGTTTCTTTACAGGGGGCGATCAGCCCCAGCATTTT. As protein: CASSFFTGGDQPQHF. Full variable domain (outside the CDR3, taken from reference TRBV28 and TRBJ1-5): DVKVTQSSRYLVKRTGEKVFLECVQDMDHENMFWYRQDPGLGLRLIYFSYDVKMKEKGDIPEGYSVSREKKERFSLILESASTNQTSMYLCASSFFTGGDQPQHFGDGTRLSIL.

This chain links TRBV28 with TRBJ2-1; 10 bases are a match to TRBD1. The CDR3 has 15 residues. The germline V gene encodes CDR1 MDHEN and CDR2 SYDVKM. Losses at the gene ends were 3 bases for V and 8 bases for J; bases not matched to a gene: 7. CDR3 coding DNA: TGTGCCAGCAGTTTGACAGGGGGCCGGGAGGATGAGCAGTTCTTC. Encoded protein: CASSLTGGREDEQFF.

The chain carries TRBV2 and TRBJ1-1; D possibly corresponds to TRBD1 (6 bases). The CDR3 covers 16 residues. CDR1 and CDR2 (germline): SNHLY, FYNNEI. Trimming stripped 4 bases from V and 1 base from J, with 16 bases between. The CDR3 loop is CASSGRGGAANTEAFF. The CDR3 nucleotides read TGTGCCAGCAGTGGCCGGGGGGGGGCGGCGAACACTGAAGCTTTCTTT.

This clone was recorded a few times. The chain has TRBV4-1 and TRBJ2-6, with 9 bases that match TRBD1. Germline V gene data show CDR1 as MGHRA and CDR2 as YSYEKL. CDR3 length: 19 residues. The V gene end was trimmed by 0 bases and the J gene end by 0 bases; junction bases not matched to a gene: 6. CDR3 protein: CASSQEGRDRDSGANVLTF. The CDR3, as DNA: TGCGCCAGCAGCCAAGAGGGTCGGGACAGGGACTCTGGGGCCAACGTCCTGACTTTC.

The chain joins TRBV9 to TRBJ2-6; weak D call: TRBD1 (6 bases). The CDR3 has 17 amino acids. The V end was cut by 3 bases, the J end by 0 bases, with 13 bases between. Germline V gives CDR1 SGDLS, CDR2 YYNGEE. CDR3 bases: TGTGCCAGCAGCGAGAGGACAGCTAACTCTGGGGCCAACGTCCTGACTTTC. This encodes CASSERTANSGANVLTF.

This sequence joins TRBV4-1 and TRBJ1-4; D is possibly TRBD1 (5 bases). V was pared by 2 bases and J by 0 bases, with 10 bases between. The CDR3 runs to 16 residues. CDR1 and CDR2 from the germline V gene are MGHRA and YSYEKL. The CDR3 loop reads CASSQLTAATNEKLFF. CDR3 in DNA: TGCGCCAGCAGCCAACTGACAGCAGCAACTAATGAAAAACTGTTTTTT.

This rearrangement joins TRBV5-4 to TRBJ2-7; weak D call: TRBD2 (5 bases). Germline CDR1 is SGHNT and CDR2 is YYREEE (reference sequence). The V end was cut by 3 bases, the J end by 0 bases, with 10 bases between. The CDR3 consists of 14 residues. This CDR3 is CASSSGLSSYEQYF. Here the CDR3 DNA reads TGTGCCAGCAGCTCTGGACTCAGCTCCTACGAGCAGTACTTC.

CDR3 region: CASSVDRASYNEQFF. The CDR3 nucleotides are TGTGCCAGCAGTGTTGACAGGGCCTCCTACAATGAGCAGTTCTTC. The genes are TRBV6-4 and TRBJ2-1, with 7 bases aligning to TRBD1. Germline lookup yields CDR1 MRHNA and CDR2 SNTAGT. This CDR3 is 15 amino acids long. Unmatched junction bases numbered 3, after V lost 4 bases and J lost 0 bases.

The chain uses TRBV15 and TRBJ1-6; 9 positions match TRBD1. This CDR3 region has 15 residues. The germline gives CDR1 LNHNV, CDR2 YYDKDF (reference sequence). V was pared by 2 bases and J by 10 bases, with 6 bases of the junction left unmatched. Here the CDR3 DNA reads TGTGCCACCAGCAGAAAACAGGGGGCAAACTCACCCCTCCACTTT. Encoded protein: CATSRKQGANSPLHF.

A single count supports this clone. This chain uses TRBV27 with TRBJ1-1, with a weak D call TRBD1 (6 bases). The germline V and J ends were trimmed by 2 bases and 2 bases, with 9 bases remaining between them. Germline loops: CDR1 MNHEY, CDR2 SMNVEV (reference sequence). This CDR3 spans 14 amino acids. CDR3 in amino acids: CASSLGQPNTEAFF. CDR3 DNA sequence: TGTGCCAGCAGTTTAGGACAGCCTAACACTGAAGCTTTCTTT.

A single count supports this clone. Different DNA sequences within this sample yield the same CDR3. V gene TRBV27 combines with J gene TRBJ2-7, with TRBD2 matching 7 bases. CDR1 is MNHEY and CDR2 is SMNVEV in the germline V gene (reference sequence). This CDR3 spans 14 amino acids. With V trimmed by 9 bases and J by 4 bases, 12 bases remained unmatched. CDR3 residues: CASRLGGGSYEQYF. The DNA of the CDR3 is TGTGCCAGTCGGCTGGGTGGCGGGAGTTACGAGCAGTACTTC.